This paragraph covers one T cell receptor beta chain sequence. What it binds is not known. Primers included in the PCR were 60 Vbeta and 13 Jbeta primers. Data came from immunoSEQ multiplex PCR; TCRdb stores just in-frame clones and leaves some out. The sample consists of 150,000 to 200,000 clones, about 80% of them appearing once. The data were obtained in a study of cytomegalovirus exposure and HLA in healthy donors. Trimming took off 1 base at V and 5 bases at J, with 14 bases between the two ends. Germline CDR1 SQVTM, CDR2 ANQGSEA. The CDR3 sequence is 14 residues long. Study conclusions and caveats: Most TCR sequences were uncommon, yet certain public TCRs appeared in many donors.

Sample: PBMCs. The receptor was isolated from a man aged 30-40 years in good health and CMV-seronegative. J is TRBJ2-5 and V is TRBV29-1; D is possibly TRBD1 (6 bases). CDR3 amino acids: CSVEVWYREETQYF. The CDR3 region has the DNA TGCAGCGTTGAAGTCTGGTACAGGGAGGAGACCCAGTACTTC.